This T cell receptor beta chain originates from a study of PD-1 blockade in classical Hodgkin lymphoma. The V end was cut by 5 bases, the J end by 3 bases, with 10 bases between. Germline lookup yields CDR1 SGHVS and CDR2 FQNEAQ. The CDR3 totals 13 residues. Findings and limits, study-wide: Complete responders had baseline diversity similar to newly diagnosed patients. Why the repertoires differ is still unclear, perhaps disease activity or prior therapy. CD4+ TCR diversity climbed significantly by C4D1, unlike CD8+ TCR diversity. At baseline, newly diagnosed patients reportedly showed less TCR diversity than healthy donors.

Stated time point: cycle 4 day 1 (C4D1), after about 6 weeks of nivolumab. Relapse after autologous stem cell transplantation occurred in every patient, and brentuximab vedotin exposure varied. Sequencing was performed with immunoSEQ multiplex PCR; in TCRdb, only in-frame clones are kept and a portion is missing. The sample contains roughly 21,000 clones, over 65% of which appear only once. With regard to this clone: Its target is unknown.

The J gene is TRBJ2-5, the V gene TRBV7-8; D gene ambiguous. This clonotype was sampled from a human donor with classical Hodgkin lymphoma. Material: peripheral blood mononuclear cells (PBMCs), obtained before the fourth cycle of nivolumab. The CDR3 coding sequence is TGTGCCAGCAGCCCTCCTAGAGAAGAGACCCAGTACTTC. This codes for CASSPPREETQYF. The variable domain in full, completed from reference TRBV7-8 and TRBJ2-5, reads GAGVSQSPRYKVAKRGQDVALRCDPISGHVSLFWYQQALGQGPEFLTYFQNEAQLDKSGLPSDRFFAERPEGSVSTLKIQRTQQEDSAVYLCASSPPREETQYFGPGTRLLVL.